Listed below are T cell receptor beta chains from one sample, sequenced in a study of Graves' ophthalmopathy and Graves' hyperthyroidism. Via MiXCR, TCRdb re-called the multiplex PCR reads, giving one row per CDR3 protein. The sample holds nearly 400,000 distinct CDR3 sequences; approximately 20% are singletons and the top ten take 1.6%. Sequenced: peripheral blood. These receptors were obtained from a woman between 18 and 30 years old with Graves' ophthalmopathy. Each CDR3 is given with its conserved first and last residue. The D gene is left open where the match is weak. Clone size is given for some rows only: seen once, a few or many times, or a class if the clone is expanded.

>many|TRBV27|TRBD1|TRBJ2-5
CASSPGQGWVGGETQYF
TGTGCCAGCAGCCCCGGACAGGGGTGGGTTGGAGGAGAGACCCAGTACTTC
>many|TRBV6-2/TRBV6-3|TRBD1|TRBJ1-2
CASSYRGQGPSLYGYTF
TGTGCCAGCAGTTACCGAGGACAGGGGCCCTCCCTCTATGGCTACACCTTC
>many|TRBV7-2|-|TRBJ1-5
CASSLAPGLGQPQHF
TGTGCCAGCAGCTTAGCGCCCGGGTTGGGCCAGCCCCAGCATTTT
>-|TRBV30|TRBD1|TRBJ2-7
CAWRGQGQGAYEQYF
TGTGCCTGGAGGGGCCAGGGACAGGGGGCCTACGAGCAGTACTTC
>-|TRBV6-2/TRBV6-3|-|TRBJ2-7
CASTHTGIYEQYF
TGTGCCAGCACCCATACAGGGATCTACGAGCAGTACTTC
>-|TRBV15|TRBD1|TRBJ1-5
CATSSSTGAQPQHF
TGTGCCACCAGCAGTTCCACAGGGGCTCAGCCCCAGCATTTT
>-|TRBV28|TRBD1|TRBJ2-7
CASTPLGDSSYEQYF
TGTGCCAGCACCCCCCTCGGGGACAGCTCCTACGAGCAGTACTTC
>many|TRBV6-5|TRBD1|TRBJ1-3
CASSPRTGGDWSFGNTIYF
TGTGCCAGCAGTCCCCGGACAGGGGGCGATTGGAGTTTTGGAAACACCATATATTTT
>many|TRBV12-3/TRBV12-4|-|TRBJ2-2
CASSTRPGLSTGELFF
TGTGCCAGCAGCACCAGACCAGGGTTGAGCACCGGGGAGCTGTTTTTT
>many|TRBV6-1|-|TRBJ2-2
CASSDHGGAGELFF
TGTGCCAGCAGTGACCATGGGGGAGCCGGGGAGCTGTTTTTT
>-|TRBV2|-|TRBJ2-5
CASSSNTLGETQYF
TGTGCCAGCAGTTCAAACACCCTGGGGGAGACCCAGTACTTC
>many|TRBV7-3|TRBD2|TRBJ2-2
CASSLTSGTNTGELFF
TGTGCCAGCAGCTTGACTAGCGGGACAAACACCGGGGAGCTGTTTTTT
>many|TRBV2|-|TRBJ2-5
CASSVGPDSSPETQYF
TGTGCCAGCAGTGTGGGACCGGACAGCTCTCCAGAGACCCAGTACTTC
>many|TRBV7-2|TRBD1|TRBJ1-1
CASSIQGALNTEAFF
TGTGCCAGCAGCATACAGGGGGCCCTGAACACTGAAGCTTTCTTT
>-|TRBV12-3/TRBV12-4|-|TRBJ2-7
CASSLHMEDEQYF
TGTGCCAGCAGTTTGCACATGGAGGACGAGCAGTACTTC
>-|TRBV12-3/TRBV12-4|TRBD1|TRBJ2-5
CASSFLLTGGLETQYF
TGTGCCAGCAGCTTTCTACTGACAGGGGGCTTGGAGACCCAGTACTTC
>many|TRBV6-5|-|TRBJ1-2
CASSYSKVTYGYTF
TGTGCCAGCAGTTACTCGAAAGTGACCTATGGCTACACCTTC
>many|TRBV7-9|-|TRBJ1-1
CASSPPFDRNTEAFF
TGTGCCAGCAGCCCCCCCTTCGATAGAAACACTGAAGCTTTCTTT
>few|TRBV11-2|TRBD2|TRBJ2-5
CASSLEGLGQETQYF
TGTGCCAGCAGCTTAGAGGGACTAGGACAAGAGACCCAGTACTTC
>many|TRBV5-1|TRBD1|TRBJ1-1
CASSLGDRVLAFF
TGCGCCAGCAGCTTGGGGGACAGGGTACTAGCTTTCTTT
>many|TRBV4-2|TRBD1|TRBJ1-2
CASSPRGTGKNYYGYTF
TGTGCCAGCAGCCCGAGGGGGACAGGCAAAAACTACTATGGCTACACCTTC
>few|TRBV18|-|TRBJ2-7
CASSPKRATYEQYF
TGTGCCAGCTCACCAAAGCGGGCGACCTACGAGCAGTACTTC
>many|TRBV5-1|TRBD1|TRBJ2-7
CASSSIGQGPYEQYF
TGCGCCAGCAGCTCCATCGGACAGGGCCCCTACGAGCAGTACTTC
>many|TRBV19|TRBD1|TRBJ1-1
CASSIVGQGNTEAFF
TGTGCCAGTAGTATAGTAGGACAGGGGAACACTGAAGCTTTCTTT
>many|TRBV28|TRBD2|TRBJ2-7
CASSAEGIVSGGYEQYF
TGTGCCAGCAGTGCCGAGGGAATTGTAAGCGGGGGATACGAGCAGTACTTC
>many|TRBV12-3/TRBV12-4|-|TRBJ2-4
CASSLWRENIQYF
TGTGCCAGCAGTTTATGGAGGGAAAACATTCAGTACTTC
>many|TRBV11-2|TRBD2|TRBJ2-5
CASSSRTSGGSQETQYF
TGTGCCAGCAGCTCCAGGACTAGCGGGGGATCACAAGAGACCCAGTACTTC
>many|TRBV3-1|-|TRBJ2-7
CASSQVAGRGYEQYF
TGTGCCAGCAGCCAAGTGGCAGGGCGCGGCTACGAGCAGTACTTC
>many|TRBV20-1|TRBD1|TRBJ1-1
CSARDRGQYAEAFF
TGCAGTGCTAGGGACAGGGGGCAATATGCTGAAGCTTTCTTT
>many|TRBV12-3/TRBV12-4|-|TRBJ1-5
CASSSQVREGNQPQHF
TGTGCCAGCAGTTCCCAGGTTCGCGAGGGCAATCAGCCCCAGCATTTT
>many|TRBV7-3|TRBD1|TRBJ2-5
CASSYRGQETQYF
TGTGCCAGCAGCTACAGGGGGCAAGAGACCCAGTACTTC
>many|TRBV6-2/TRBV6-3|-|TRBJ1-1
CASSSMDPGLGGAFF
TGTGCCAGCAGTTCTATGGATCCGGGGCTTGGGGGAGCTTTCTTT
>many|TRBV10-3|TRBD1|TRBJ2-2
CAIRQGENTGELFF
TGTGCCATCAGACAGGGGGAGAACACCGGGGAGCTGTTTTTT
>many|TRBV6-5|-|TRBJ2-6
CASSYSGSGANVLTF
TGTGCCAGCAGTTACTCGGGCTCTGGGGCCAACGTCCTGACTTTC
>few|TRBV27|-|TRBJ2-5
CASSLLGKAQETQYF
TGTGCCAGCAGTTTACTCGGGAAAGCTCAAGAGACCCAGTACTTC
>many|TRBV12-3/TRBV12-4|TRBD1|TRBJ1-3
CASSPRQGINTIYF
TGTGCCAGCAGTCCCCGACAGGGGATTAACACCATATATTTT
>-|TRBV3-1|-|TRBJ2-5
CASSPGETMSQETQYF
TGTGCCAGCAGCCCAGGGGAAACCATGAGCCAAGAGACCCAGTACTTC
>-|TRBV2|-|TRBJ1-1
CASSDPTDGITTEAFF
TGTGCCAGCAGTGACCCAACGGATGGCATTACCACTGAAGCTTTCTTT
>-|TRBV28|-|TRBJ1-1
CASSYLAAPMNTEAFF
TGTGCCAGCAGTTACCTGGCAGCCCCTATGAACACTGAAGCTTTCTTT
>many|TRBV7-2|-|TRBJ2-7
CASSPWRYSYEQYF
TGTGCCAGCAGCCCCTGGCGATACTCCTACGAGCAGTACTTC
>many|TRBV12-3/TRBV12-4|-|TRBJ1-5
CASSLGLGQPQHF
TGTGCCAGCAGTTTAGGACTAGGTCAGCCCCAGCATTTT
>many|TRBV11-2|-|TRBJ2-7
CASSLEVGDTYVQYF
TGTGCCAGCAGCTTAGAAGTGGGTGACACCTACGTGCAGTACTTC
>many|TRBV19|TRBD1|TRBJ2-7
CASSPWSLDRGSYEQYF
TGTGCCAGTAGTCCTTGGAGCTTGGACAGGGGGTCCTACGAGCAGTACTTC
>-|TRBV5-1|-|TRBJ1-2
CASSPTEIKSYGYTF
TGCGCCAGCAGCCCTACAGAAATTAAATCCTATGGCTACACCTTC
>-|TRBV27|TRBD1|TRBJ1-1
CASSPSRTGGMNTEAFF
TGTGCCAGCAGTCCATCAAGGACAGGGGGAATGAACACTGAAGCTTTCTTT
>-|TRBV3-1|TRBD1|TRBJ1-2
CASSPSPDRWAGYTF
TGTGCCAGCAGCCCATCCCCGGACAGGTGGGCTGGCTACACCTTC
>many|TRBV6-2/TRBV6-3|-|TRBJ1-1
CASRPLLPGRDGRSTEAFF
TGTGCCAGCAGGCCCCTCCTCCCGGGGCGCGATGGAAGAAGCACTGAAGCTTTCTTT
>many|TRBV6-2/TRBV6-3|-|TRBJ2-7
CASKKGDTYEQYF
TGTGCCAGCAAGAAGGGGGATACCTACGAGCAGTACTTC
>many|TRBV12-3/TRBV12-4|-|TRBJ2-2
CASSPMGGPGTGELFF
TGTGCCAGCAGCCCGATGGGGGGGCCCGGCACCGGGGAGCTGTTTTTT
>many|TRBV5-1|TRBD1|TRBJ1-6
CASSSGQVGVPSPLHF
TGCGCCAGCAGCTCAGGACAGGTCGGGGTACCCTCACCCCTCCACTTT
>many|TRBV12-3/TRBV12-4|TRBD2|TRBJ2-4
CASSPSPRETGNIQYF
TGTGCCAGCAGCCCCTCCCCGCGGGAGACGGGGAACATTCAGTACTTC
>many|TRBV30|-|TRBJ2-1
CAWSAGPYNEQFF
TGTGCCTGGAGTGCGGGGCCTTACAATGAGCAGTTCTTC
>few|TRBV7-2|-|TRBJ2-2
CASSYQRNTGELFF
TGTGCCAGCAGCTACCAGCGGAACACCGGGGAGCTGTTTTTT